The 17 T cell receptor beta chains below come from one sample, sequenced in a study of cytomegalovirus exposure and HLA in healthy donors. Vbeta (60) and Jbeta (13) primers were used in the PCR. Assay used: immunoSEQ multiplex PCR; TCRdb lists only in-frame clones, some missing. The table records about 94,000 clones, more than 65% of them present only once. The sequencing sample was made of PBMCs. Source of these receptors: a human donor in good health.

CDR3 amino acids: CASSIRDRIYEQYF. DNA for the CDR3: TGTGCCAGTAGTATTAGGGACAGGATCTACGAGCAGTACTTC. This sequence joins TRBV19 and TRBJ2-7; 8 bases are a match to TRBD1. Germline V gene sequence: CDR1 LNHDA, CDR2 SQIVND (reference sequence). J lost 3 bases, V lost 3 bases, and 4 bases had no gene match. The CDR3 length is 14 residues.

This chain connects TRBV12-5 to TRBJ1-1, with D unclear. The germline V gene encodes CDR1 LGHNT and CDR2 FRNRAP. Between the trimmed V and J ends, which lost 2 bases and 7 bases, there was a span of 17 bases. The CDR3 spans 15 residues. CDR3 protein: CASGLNPAGLVEAFF. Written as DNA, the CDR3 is TGTGCTAGTGGTTTGAACCCGGCGGGCCTGGTTGAAGCTTTCTTT.

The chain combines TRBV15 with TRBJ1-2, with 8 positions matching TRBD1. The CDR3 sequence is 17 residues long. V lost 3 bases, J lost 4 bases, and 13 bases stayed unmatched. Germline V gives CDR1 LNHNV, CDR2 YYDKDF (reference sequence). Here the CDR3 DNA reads TGTGCCACCAGCAGTGGGACAGGAGCAGCGGCCTCCTATGGCTACACCTTC. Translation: CATSSGTGAAASYGYTF.

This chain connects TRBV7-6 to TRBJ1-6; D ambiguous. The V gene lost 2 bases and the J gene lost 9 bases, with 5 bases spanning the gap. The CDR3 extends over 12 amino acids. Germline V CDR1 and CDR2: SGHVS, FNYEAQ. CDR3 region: CASSLLSSPLHF. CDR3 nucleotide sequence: TGTGCCAGCAGCTTATTGAGTTCACCCCTCCACTTT.

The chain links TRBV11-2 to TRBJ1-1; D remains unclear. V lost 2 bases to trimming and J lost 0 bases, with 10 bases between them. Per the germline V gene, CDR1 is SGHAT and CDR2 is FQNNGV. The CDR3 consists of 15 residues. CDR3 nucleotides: TGTGCCAGCAGCTTAATTTTGGACTTGAACACTGAAGCTTTCTTT. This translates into CASSLILDLNTEAFF.

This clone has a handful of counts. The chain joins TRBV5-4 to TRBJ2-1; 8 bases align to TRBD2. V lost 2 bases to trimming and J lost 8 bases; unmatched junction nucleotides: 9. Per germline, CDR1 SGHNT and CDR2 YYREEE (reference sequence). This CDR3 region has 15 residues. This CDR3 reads CASSLPGLEVHEQFF. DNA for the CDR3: TGTGCCAGCAGCTTACCGGGACTAGAGGTCCATGAGCAGTTCTTC.

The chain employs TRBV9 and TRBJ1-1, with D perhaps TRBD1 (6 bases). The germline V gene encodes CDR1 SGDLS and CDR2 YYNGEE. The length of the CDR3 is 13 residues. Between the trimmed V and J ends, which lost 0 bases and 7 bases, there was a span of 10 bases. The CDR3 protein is CASSVGGGGEAFF. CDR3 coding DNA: TGTGCCAGCAGCGTAGGGGGGGGCGGTGAAGCTTTCTTT.

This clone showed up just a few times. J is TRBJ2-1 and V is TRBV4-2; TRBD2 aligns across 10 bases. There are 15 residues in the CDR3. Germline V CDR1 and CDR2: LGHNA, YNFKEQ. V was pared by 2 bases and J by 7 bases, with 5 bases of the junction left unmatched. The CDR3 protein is CASSQNSGRINEQFF. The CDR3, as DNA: TGTGCCAGCAGCCAAAATAGCGGGAGGATTAATGAGCAGTTCTTC.

In DNA, the CDR3 is TGCAGCGTTGTTCCCGCACAGGGAGCCAACTATGGCTACACCTTC. Translation gives CSVVPAQGANYGYTF. V and J are TRBV29-1 and TRBJ1-2, with D perhaps matching TRBD1 (6 bases). Germline assignment: CDR1 SQVTM and CDR2 ANQGSEA. The ends were cut back, 4 bases at V and 2 bases at J, with 17 bases in the middle. This CDR3 region has 15 residues.

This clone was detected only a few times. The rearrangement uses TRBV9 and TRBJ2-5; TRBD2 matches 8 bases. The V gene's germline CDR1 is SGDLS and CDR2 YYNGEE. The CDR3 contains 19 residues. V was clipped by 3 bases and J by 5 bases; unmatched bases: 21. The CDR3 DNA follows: TGTGCCAGCAGCGCCTCGTTGGCGGGAGGTCCGGGGCGCGTGGAGACCCAGTACTTC. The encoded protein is CASSASLAGGPGRVETQYF.

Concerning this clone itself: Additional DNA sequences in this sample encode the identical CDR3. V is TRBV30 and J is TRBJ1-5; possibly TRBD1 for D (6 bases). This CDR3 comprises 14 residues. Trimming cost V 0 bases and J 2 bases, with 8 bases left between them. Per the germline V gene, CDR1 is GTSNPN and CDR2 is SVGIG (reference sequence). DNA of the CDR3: TGTGCCTGGAGTGTTAACAGGGGCAATCAGCCCCAGCATTTT. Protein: CAWSVNRGNQPQHF.

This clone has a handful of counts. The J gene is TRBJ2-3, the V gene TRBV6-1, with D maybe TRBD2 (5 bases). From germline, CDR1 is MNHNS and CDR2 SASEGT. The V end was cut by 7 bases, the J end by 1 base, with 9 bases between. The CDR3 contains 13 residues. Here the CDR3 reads CASTAGRTDTQYF. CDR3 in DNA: TGTGCCAGCACGGCGGGCCGCACAGATACGCAGTATTTT.

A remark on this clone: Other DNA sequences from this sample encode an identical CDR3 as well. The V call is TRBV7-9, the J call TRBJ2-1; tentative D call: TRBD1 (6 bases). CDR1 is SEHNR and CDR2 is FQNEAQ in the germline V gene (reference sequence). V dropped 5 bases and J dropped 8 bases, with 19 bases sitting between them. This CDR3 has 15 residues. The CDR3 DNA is TGTGCCAGCAGCACGCTTACAGGGAAATTTGATGAGCAGTTCTTC. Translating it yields CASSTLTGKFDEQFF.

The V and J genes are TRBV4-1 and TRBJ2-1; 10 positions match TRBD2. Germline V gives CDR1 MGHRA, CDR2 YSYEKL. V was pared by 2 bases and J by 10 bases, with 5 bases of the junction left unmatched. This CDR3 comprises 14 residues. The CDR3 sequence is CASSQLAGVGEQFF. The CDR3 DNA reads TGCGCCAGCAGCCAACTAGCGGGAGTGGGCGAGCAGTTCTTC.

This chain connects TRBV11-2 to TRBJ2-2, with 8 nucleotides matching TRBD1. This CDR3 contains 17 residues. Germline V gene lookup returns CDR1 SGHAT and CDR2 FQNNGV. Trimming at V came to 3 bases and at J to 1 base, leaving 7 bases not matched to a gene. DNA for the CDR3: TGTGCCAGCAGCTTCTTGGTCGGGACAGGGAACACCGGGGAGCTGTTTTTT. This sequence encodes CASSFLVGTGNTGELFF.

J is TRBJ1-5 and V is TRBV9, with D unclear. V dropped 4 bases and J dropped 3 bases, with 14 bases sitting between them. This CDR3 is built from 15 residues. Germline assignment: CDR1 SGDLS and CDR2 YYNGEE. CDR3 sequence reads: CASSPWADANQPQHF. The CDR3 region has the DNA TGTGCCAGCAGCCCTTGGGCCGACGCCAATCAGCCCCAGCATTTT.

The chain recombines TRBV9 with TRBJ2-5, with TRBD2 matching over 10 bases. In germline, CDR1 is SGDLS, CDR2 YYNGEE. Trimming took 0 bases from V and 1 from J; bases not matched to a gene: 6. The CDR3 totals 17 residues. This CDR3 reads CASSVAERGGSQETQYF. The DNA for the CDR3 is TGTGCCAGCAGCGTAGCGGAGCGGGGGGGGTCCCAAGAGACCCAGTACTTC. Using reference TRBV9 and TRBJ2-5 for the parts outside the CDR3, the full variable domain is DSGVTQTPKHLITATGQRVTLRCSPRSGDLSVYWYQQSLDQGLQFLIQYYNGEERAKGNILERFSAQQFPDLHSELNLSSLELGDSALYFCASSVAERGGSQETQYFGPGTRLLVL.